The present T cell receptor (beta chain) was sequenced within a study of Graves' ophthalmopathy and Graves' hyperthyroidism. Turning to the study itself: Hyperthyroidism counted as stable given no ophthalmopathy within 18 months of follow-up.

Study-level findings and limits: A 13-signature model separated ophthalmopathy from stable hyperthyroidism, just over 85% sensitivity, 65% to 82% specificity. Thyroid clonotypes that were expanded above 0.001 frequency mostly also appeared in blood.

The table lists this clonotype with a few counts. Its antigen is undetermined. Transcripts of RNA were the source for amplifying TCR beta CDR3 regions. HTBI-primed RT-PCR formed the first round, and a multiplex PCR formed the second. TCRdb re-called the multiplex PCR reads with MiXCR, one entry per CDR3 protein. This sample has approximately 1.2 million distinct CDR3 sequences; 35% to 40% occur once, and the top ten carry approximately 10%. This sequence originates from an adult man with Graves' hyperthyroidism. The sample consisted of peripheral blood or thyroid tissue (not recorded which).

CDR3 residues: CASSLRRADQPQHF. The CDR3 DNA follows: TGTGCCAGCAGCTTGCGCAGGGCCGATCAGCCCCAGCATTTT. The rearrangement links TRBV5-8 to TRBJ1-5; a possible D gene is TRBD1 (5 bases). CDR3 length equals 14 residues. Germline CDR1 SGHTS, CDR2 YDEGEE. The V gene lost 1 base and the J gene lost 5 bases, with 10 bases spanning the gap.